This T cell receptor beta chain was identified in a study of T cell responses to AZD1222 COVID-19 vaccine. Study observations and caveats: Just a handful of AZD1222 recipients were seropositive at baseline. Every sample of the repertoires postdated the peak T cell response. The study found vaccine-associated CD4 TCRs spanning spike, dominant at 160-218 and 743-854.

Turning to this clone: Its antigen is not known.

Repertoires were generated with immunoSEQ multiplex PCR, while TCRdb's copy carries only in-frame clones and drops some. The sample carries tens of thousands of clones, 92% recorded once. The ends were cut back, 5 bases at V and 2 bases at J, with 6 bases in the middle. The germline CDR1 and CDR2 sequences are DFQATT and SNEGSKA (reference sequence). This CDR3 comprises 11 residues. The receptor comes from an adult in good health. J is TRBJ1-2 and V is TRBV20-1; D not resolved. The specimen comprised peripheral blood, sampled on day 0 of AZD1222 vaccination. The CDR3 DNA sequence: TGCAGTGCTTTCCAAAACTATGGCTACACCTTC. It specifies CSAFQNYGYTF.